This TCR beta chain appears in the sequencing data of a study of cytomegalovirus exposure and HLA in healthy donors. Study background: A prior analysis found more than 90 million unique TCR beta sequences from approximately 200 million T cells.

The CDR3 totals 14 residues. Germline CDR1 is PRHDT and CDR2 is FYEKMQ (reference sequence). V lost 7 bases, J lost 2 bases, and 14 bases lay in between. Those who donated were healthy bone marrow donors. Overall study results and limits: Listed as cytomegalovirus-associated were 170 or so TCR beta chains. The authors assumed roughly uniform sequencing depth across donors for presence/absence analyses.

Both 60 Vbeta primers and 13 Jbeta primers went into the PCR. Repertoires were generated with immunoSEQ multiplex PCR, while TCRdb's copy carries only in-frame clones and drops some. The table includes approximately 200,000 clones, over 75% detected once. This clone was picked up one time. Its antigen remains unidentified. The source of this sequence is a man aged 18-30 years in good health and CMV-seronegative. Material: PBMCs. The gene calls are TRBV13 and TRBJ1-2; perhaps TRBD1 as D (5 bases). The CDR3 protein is CASNSAGSNYGYTF. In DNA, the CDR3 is TGTGCCAGCAACAGCGCAGGGTCCAACTATGGCTACACCTTC.